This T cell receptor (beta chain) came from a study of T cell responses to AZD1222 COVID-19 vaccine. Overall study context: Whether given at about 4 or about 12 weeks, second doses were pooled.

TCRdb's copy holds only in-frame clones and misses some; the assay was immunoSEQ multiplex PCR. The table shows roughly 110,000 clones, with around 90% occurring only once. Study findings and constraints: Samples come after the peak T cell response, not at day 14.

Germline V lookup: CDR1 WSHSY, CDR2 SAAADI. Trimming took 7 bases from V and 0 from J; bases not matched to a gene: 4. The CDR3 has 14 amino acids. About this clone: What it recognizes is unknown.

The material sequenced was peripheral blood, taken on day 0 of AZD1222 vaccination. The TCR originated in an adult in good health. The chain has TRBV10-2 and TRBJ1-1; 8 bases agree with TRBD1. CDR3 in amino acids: CASNRGGMNTEAFF. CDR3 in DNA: TGCGCCAGCAACAGGGGGGGAATGAACACTGAAGCTTTCTTT.